These 2 T cell receptor beta chains came from one sample sequenced in a study of technical replicates of blood from a few donors. TCRdb keeps only in-frame clones here, not all; method: immunoSEQ multiplex PCR. The sample has about 88,000 clones; 94% are singletons. The sequenced sample was T cells isolated from PBMCs. The origin of the receptors is a human donor in good health.

The chain carries TRBV7-9 and TRBJ2-1, with 8 nucleotides matching TRBD2. The CDR3 length is 16 residues. Losses at the gene ends were 1 base for V and 8 bases for J; bases not matched to a gene: 10. CDR1 is SEHNR and CDR2 is FQNEAQ in the germline V gene (reference sequence). CDR3 sequence reads: CASSLVVPSGRDEQFF. The CDR3 bases are TGTGCCAGCAGCTTAGTCGTTCCTAGCGGGCGCGATGAGCAGTTCTTC.

V usage is TRBV14 and J usage is TRBJ2-2, with D perhaps matching TRBD2 (5 bases). The CDR3 totals 12 residues. Trimming cost V 4 bases and J 7 bases, with 7 bases left between them. The germline CDR1 and CDR2 sequences are SGHDN and FVKESK. The CDR3 loop reads CASSLRVGELFF. The DNA of the CDR3 is TGTGCCAGCAGCCTGCGGGTCGGGGAGCTGTTTTTT.